This T cell receptor (beta chain) was observed in a study of shared clonotypes between healthy human individuals. Study background: Samples came from a couple of female and a few male donors aged 18 to 49.

Study results and caveats: Collection of samples was limited to blood; tissue repertoires likely differ. Genetic and exposure-history diversity was limited by the few donors.

Ten immunoSEQ deep assay plates served to sequence unsorted PBMC DNA. Profiled with immunoSEQ multiplex PCR; TCRdb holds only in-frame clones, not every one. The table includes 450,000 to 550,000 clones, 60% to 85% detected once. The sample holds one count of this clone. Antigen: not known. V was pared by 1 base and J by 3 bases, with 5 bases of the junction left unmatched. The germline gives CDR1 SNHLY, CDR2 FYNNEI. The CDR3 runs to 16 residues. Sequencing was done on a sample of PBMCs. The rearrangement joins TRBV2 to TRBJ2-7; 11 bases agree with TRBD1. The source is a woman between 35 and 50 years old in good health. Some clones in this sample may be carry-over from other donors' samples. The CDR3 sequence: CASSEGPGTGGYEQYF. CDR3 in DNA: TGTGCCAGCAGTGAAGGCCCCGGGACAGGGGGCTACGAGCAGTACTTC.